What follows are 9 T cell receptor beta chains derived from one specimen sequenced in a study of regulatory T cells in long-lasting Graves disease. The sample's time point: persistent/refractory GD, antithyroid drugs over 5 years with positive TRAb. RNA extracted from PBMCs served as the sequencing template. To make TCR beta libraries, researchers used iRepertoire HTBI primers and Arm-PCR of CDR3 regions. MiXCR, run by TCRdb on the multiplex PCR reads, gives a single entry per CDR3 protein. The data hold about 290,000 distinct CDR3 sequences, with roughly a fifth observed a single time. The sequencing used peripheral blood mononuclear cells (PBMCs), collected when the disease was refractory, from a patient treated with antithyroid drugs. Source of these receptors: a female donor with Graves disease.

This clonotype occurred many times. The gene calls are TRBV7-2 and TRBJ2-5, with 7 bases identical to TRBD2. The V and J ends lost 5 bases and 5 bases, in that order; junction bases with no gene match: 14. This CDR3 region has 16 residues. Per germline, CDR1 SGHTA and CDR2 FQGNSA. The CDR3 DNA reads TGTGCCAGCAGCCCCGGGACTACCAATAAGGCGGAGACCCAGTACTTC. Amino acids: CASSPGTTNKAETQYF.

The genes are TRBV5-1 and TRBJ1-3; TRBD1 might be the D (5 bases). Trimming pared 1 base from V and 0 bases from J, leaving 8 bases between. The germline gives CDR1 SGHRS, CDR2 YFSETQ. This CDR3 is 15 amino acids long. CDR3 bases: TGCGCCAGCAGCTTGCAGGGAGCCTCTGGAAACACCATATATTTT. Its translation is CASSLQGASGNTIYF.

The chain joins TRBV5-6 to TRBJ2-2, with unresolved D. The CDR3 runs to 12 residues. V lost 0 bases to trimming and J lost 10 bases, with 7 bases between them. CDR1 is SGHDT, CDR2 YYEEEE, per germline. CDR3 in DNA: TGTGCCAGCAGCTTGGGAGAACCGGAGCTGTTTTTT. Protein product: CASSLGEPELFF.

This chain connects TRBV2 to TRBJ2-5; 11 positions match TRBD2. Germline-derived CDR1 and CDR2 are SNHLY and FYNNEI. Losses at the gene ends were 5 bases for V and 5 bases for J; bases not matched to a gene: 7. The CDR3 extends over 15 amino acids. CDR3: CASSTSGSIPETQYF. The CDR3 DNA is TGTGCCAGCAGTACTAGCGGGAGTATCCCGGAGACCCAGTACTTC.

The V and J genes are TRBV20-1 and TRBJ1-2; no clear D. This CDR3 region has 12 residues. V was trimmed by 5 bases and J by 4 bases, leaving 11 bases between them. Germline V gives CDR1 DFQATT, CDR2 SNEGSKA (reference sequence). This CDR3 reads CSALLEGYGYTF. DNA of the CDR3: TGCAGTGCTTTACTTGAGGGCTATGGCTACACCTTC.

V is TRBV28 and J is TRBJ1-1, with 9 bases lining up with TRBD1. The CDR3 extends over 15 amino acids. Germline trimming cut 7 bases from V and 0 bases from J; bases unmatched to any gene: 6. Germline-derived CDR1 and CDR2 are MDHEN and SYDVKM. The CDR3 spells CASKVQGAVNTEAFF. The CDR3 DNA reads TGTGCCAGCAAGGTACAGGGGGCGGTGAACACTGAAGCTTTCTTT.

This chain joins TRBV20-1 and TRBJ2-7; possible D gene TRBD1, 6 bases. With 0 bases removed from V and 0 bases from J, the gap between germline ends came to 12 bases. CDR1 and CDR2 (germline): DFQATT, SNEGSKA (reference sequence). This CDR3 has 15 amino acids. The CDR3 loop is CSARDERQVSYEQYF. The CDR3, as DNA: TGCAGTGCTAGAGATGAGAGACAGGTCTCCTACGAGCAGTACTTC.

The chain uses TRBV6-1 and TRBJ2-2; 12 nucleotides line up with TRBD2. The V segment lost 6 bases and the J segment 5 bases; nucleotides outside the gene matches: 7. Germline V CDR1 and CDR2: MNHNS, SASEGT. The CDR3 has 16 amino acids. Here the CDR3 reads CASRLGLAGLTGELFF. In DNA form, the CDR3 reads TGTGCCAGCAGACTCGGACTAGCGGGGCTTACCGGGGAGCTGTTTTTT.

This chain links TRBV9 with TRBJ1-3; 8 bases align to TRBD1. V was clipped by 3 bases and J by 2 bases; unmatched bases: 7. There are 16 residues in the CDR3. From germline, CDR1 is SGDLS and CDR2 YYNGEE. The CDR3 loop is CASSAGVDRAGNTIYF. For the CDR3, the DNA is TGTGCCAGCAGCGCAGGGGTGGACAGGGCTGGAAACACCATATATTTT.